The clone carrying this TCR delta chain was found many times. Its target is not known. The CDR3 covers 16 residues. V gave up 0 bases and J gave up 3 bases, with 11 bases separating them. Germline V lookup: CDR1 TSWWSYY, CDR2 QGS. The sample originates from a study of γδ T cells in repeated Plasmodium falciparum infection. Study-wide context: Malian children with intense seasonal malaria exposure were compared with matched Australian children. Four controlled malaria infections with P. falciparum NF54 spanned around 91 weeks. Malian gammadelta TCRs were studied during no-transmission periods and across acute malaria episodes. Findings and caveats of the study: Many TCRgamma sequences overlapped between individuals in stable Vgamma9/Vdelta2+ repertoires.

Flow sorting of PBMC yielded separate Vgamma9/Vdelta2+ and Vdelta2-negative gammadelta T cell populations for bulk repertoire analysis. TCRdb processed the multiplex PCR reads again with the CATT caller. The sample consists of tens of thousands of delta-chain clones, more than 1.4% of them appearing once. The chain links TRDV1 to TRDJ2; D is possibly TRDD3 (5 bases). The sequenced sample was gamma-delta T cells from blood. This clonotype was sampled from a pool of human donors (malaria-infected and uninfected, not separated). This CDR3 is CALGELTGIVTAQLFF. The CDR3 bases are TGTGCTCTTGGGGAACTCACTGGAATTGTGACAGCACAACTCTTCTTT.